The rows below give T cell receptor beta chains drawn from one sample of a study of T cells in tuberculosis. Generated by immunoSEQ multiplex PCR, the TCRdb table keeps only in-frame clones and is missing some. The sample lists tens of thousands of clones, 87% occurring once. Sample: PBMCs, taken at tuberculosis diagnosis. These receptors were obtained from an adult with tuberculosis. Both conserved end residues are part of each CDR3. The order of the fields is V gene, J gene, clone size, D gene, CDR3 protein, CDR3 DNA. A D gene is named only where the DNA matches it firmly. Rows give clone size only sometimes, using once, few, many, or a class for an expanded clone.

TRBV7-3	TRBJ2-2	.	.	CASSLNTGELFF	TGTGCCAGCAGCCTGAACACCGGGGAGCTGTTTTTT
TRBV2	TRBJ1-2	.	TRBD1	CASKDRGIANYGYTF	TGTGCCAGCAAGGACAGGGGTATAGCTAACTATGGCTACACCTTC
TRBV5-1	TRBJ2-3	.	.	CASSLADRITDTQYF	TGCGCCAGCAGCTTGGCCGACAGGATCACAGATACGCAGTATTTT
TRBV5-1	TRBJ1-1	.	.	CASSKREGGGEAFF	TGCGCCAGCAGCAAACGGGAGGGAGGGGGTGAAGCTTTCTTT
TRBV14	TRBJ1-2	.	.	CASSPRDPNFNYGYTF	TGTGCCAGCAGCCCCCGGGATCCCAATTTTAACTATGGCTACACCTTC
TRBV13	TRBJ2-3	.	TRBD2	CASSRSGPDTQYF	TGTGCCAGCAGCCGTAGCGGGCCAGATACGCAGTATTTT
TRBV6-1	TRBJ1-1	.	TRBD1	CASSKTGGVEAFF	TGTGCCAGCAGCAAGACAGGGGGAGTTGAAGCTTTCTTT
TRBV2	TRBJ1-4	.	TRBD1	CASCRDRGHEKLFF	TGTGCCAGCTGCAGGGACAGGGGACATGAAAAACTGTTTTTT
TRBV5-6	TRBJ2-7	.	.	CASSSGREEQYF	TGTGCCAGCAGCTCGGGCCGGGAAGAGCAGTACTTC
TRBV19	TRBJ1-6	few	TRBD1	CASSGTGRWSPLHF	TGTGCCTCTTCCGGGACAGGGAGGTGGTCACCCCTCCACTTT
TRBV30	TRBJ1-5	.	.	CAWSGAGLLQDRNQPQHF	TGTGCCTGGAGTGGGGCAGGATTGTTACAGGATCGCAATCAGCCCCAGCATTTT
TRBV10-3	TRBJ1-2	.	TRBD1	CAVRGDRGFLYGYTF	TGTGCCGTTCGGGGGGACAGGGGATTTCTCTATGGCTACACCTTC
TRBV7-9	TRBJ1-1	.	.	CASSLFQGAEAFF	TGTGCCAGCAGCTTATTTCAAGGGGCTGAAGCTTTCTTT
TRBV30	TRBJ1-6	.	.	CAWNSGFGSPLHF	TGTGCCTGGAATTCCGGGTTTGGGTCACCCCTCCACTTT
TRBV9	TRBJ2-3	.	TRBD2	CASSVVAGGSDTQYF	TGTGCCAGCAGCGTAGTAGCGGGGGGATCGGATACGCAGTATTTT
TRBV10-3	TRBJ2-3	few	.	CAISETYSDTQYF	TGTGCCATCAGTGAGACCTACTCAGATACGCAGTATTTT
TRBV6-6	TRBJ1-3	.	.	CASSYEVVSGNTIYF	TGTGCCAGCAGCTACGAAGTAGTCTCTGGAAACACCATATATTTT
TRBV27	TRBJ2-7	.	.	CASSLYARAEQYF	TGTGCCAGCAGTTTATATGCCAGGGCCGAGCAGTACTTC
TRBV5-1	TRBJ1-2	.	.	CASSLAGANYGYTF	TGCGCCAGCAGCTTAGCAGGGGCCAACTATGGCTACACCTTC
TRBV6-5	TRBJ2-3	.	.	CASSRQVTDTQYF	TGTGCCAGCAGTCGACAGGTAACAGATACGCAGTATTTT
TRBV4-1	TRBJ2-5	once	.	CASSPRGAREETQYF	TGCGCCAGCAGCCCACGGGGGGCCCGAGAAGAGACCCAGTACTTC
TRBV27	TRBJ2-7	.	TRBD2	CASKAGTSTYEQYF	TGTGCCAGCAAAGCCGGGACTAGTACCTACGAGCAGTACTTC
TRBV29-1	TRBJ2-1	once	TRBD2	CSVEGWRGGYNEQFF	TGCAGCGTTGAAGGGTGGCGGGGGGGTTACAATGAGCAGTTCTTC
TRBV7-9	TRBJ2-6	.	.	CASSLALSGANVLTF	TGTGCCAGCAGCTTAGCACTTTCTGGGGCCAACGTCCTGACTTTC
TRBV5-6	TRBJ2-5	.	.	CASSRGRSGETQYF	TGTGCCAGCAGCCGGGGCAGGAGCGGGGAGACCCAGTACTTC
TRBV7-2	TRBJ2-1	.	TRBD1	CASSLTPGQGKVKQFF	TGTGCCAGCAGCTTGACACCGGGACAGGGGAAAGTAAAGCAGTTCTTC
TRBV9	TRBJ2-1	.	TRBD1	CASSFAGTGGNEQFF	TGTGCCAGCAGCTTCGCCGGGACAGGGGGGAATGAGCAGTTCTTC
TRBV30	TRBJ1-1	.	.	CAWRRTEVEAFF	TGTGCCTGGAGGCGGACAGAAGTTGAAGCTTTCTTT
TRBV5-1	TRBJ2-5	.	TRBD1	CASSLGDSQETQYF	TGCGCCAGCAGCCTAGGGGACAGTCAAGAGACCCAGTACTTC
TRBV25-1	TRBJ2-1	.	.	CASKGYNEQFF	TGTGCCAGCAAGGGGTACAATGAGCAGTTCTTC
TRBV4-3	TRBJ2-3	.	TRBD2	CASSRGTSGRSDTQYF	TGCGCCAGCAGCCGCGGGACTAGCGGGAGGTCGGATACGCAGTATTTT